The clone carrying this T cell receptor (beta chain) was detected many times. Unique molecular identifiers were affixed to single, distinct cDNA molecules. TCRdb independently ran MiXCR on the 5' RACE reads; one entry per CDR3 protein. The sample records 65,000 to 85,000 distinct CDR3 sequences, roughly 13% being singletons. The sample belongs to a study of early T cells in non-severe SARS-CoV-2 infection. Across the study: The input, bulk RNA from unsorted whole blood, was sequenced, and chains were unpaired.

The V segment lost 3 bases and the J segment 5 bases; nucleotides outside the gene matches: 8. The CDR3 totals 15 residues. From germline, CDR1 is SGHRS and CDR2 YFSETQ. The V call is TRBV5-1, the J call TRBJ2-1, with 7 bases identical to TRBD1. The sequencing sample was made of whole blood. The clonotype originates from an adult who was a healthcare worker with PCR-confirmed SARS-CoV-2 infection or an uninfected control (not recorded which). For the CDR3, the DNA is TGCGCCAGCAGCTATATATTAGGGACAGACAATGAGCAGTTCTTC. This translates into CASSYILGTDNEQFF.